The present TCR beta chain was sequenced within a study of blood T cell repertoires in COVID-19. Study as a whole: The origin of the acute and convalescent COVID-19 samples was the United States, Italy and Spain. Sources were T cells, B-cell-depleted T cells, or PBMCs; the material itself was cDNA or gDNA.

Source study methods: Amplification of reference gene primers provided the estimated nucleated cell counts. Some clones are missing from TCRdb's copy, which holds only in-frame ones; the method was immunoSEQ multiplex PCR. That table is the source of V, J and clone size, and D and trimming were worked out from the DNA. The sample carries about 240,000 clones, 85% recorded once. A Seattle source enrolled patients during active infection and followed them longitudinally. The length of the CDR3 is 13 residues. V shed 7 bases and J 8 bases; nucleotides not matched to a gene: 9. Germline lookup yields CDR1 MNHEY and CDR2 SVGAGI.

The chain uses TRBV6-5 and TRBJ1-2; TRBD1 matches 8 bases. The clonotype originates from a man aged 50 to 60 with COVID-19, enrolled during active disease. Sequencing was carried out using peripheral blood. CDR3 residues: CASKDRGAGGYTF. The CDR3 coding sequence is TGTGCCAGCAAAGACAGGGGTGCGGGCGGCTACACCTTC.